This TCR beta chain was found in a study of CD8 T cells in ankylosing spondylitis. General study results and limits: Relatively rare in peripheral blood, disease-linked clones were also CD8+. Reportedly, significant enrichment of disease-linked clones occurred in matched ankylosing spondylitis synovial fluid.

TCRdb independently ran MiXCR on the 5' RACE reads; one entry per CDR3 protein. The sample holds about 240,000 distinct CDR3 sequences, approximately 12% seen once. Per the germline V gene, CDR1 is SGHTA and CDR2 is FQGTGA. J gave up 5 bases and V 5 bases, and 6 bases lay outside the gene matches. The CDR3 consists of 15 residues. The table lists this clonotype with a few counts. The antigen is undetermined. The sequence derives from a male donor with ankylosing spondylitis or in good health (not recorded which). This sequence joins TRBV7-3 and TRBJ2-1; TRBD2 matches 10 bases. What was sequenced was blood, either unsorted or a sorted T cell fraction (not recorded which). The CDR3: CASSGGTSVDNEQFF. In DNA, the CDR3 is TGTGCCAGCAGCGGAGGGACTAGCGTCGACAATGAGCAGTTCTTC.